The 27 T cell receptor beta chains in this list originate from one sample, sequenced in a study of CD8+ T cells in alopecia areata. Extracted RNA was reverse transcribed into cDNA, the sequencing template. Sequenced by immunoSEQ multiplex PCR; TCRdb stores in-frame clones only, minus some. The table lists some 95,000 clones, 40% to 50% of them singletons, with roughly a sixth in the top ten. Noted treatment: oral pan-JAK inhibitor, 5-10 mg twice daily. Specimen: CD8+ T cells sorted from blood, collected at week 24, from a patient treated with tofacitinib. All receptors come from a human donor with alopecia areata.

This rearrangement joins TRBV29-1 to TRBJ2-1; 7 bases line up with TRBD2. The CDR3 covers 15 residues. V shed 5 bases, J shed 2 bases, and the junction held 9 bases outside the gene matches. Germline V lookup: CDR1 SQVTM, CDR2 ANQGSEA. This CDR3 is CSVRKYREAYNEQFF. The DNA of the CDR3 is TGCAGCGTTCGAAAGTACCGGGAGGCCTACAATGAGCAGTTCTTC.

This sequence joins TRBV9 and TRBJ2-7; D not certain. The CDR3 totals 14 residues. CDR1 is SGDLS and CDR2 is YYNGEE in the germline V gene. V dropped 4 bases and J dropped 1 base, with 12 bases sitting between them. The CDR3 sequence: CASSPEGMSYEQYF. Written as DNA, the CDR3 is TGTGCCAGCAGCCCTGAAGGCATGTCCTACGAGCAGTACTTC.

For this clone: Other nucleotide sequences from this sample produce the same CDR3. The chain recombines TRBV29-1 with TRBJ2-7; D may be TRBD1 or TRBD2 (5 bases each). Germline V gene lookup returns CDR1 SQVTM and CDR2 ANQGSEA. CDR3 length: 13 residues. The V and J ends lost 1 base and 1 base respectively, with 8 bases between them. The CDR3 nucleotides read TGCAGCGTTGAAGTAGGGGAGTCCTACGAGCAGTACTTC. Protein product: CSVEVGESYEQYF.

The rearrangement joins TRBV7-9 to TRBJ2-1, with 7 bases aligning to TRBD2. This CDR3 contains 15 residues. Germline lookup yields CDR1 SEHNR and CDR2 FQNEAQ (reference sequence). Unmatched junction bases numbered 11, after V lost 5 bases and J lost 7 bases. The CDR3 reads CASSDRLAPGNEQFF. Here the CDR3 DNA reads TGTGCCAGCAGCGATCGACTAGCCCCTGGGAATGAGCAGTTCTTC. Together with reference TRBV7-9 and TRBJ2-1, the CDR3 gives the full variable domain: DTGVSQNPRHKITKRGQNVTFRCDPISEHNRLYWYRQTLGQGPEFLTYFQNEAQLEKSRLLSDRFSAERPKGSFSTLEIQRTEQGDSAMYLCASSDRLAPGNEQFFGPGTRLTVL.

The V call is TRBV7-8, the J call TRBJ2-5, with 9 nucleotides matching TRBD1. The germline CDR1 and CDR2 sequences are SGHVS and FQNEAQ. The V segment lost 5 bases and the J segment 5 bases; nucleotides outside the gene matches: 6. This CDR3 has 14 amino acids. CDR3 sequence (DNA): TGTGCCAGCAGCCCAGGGACAGGGTGGGAGACCCAGTACTTC. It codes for CASSPGTGWETQYF.

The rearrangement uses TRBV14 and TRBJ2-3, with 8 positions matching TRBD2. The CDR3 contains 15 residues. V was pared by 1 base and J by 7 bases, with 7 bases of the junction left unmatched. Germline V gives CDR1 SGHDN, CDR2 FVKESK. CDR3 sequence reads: CASSQAGGPGNTQYF. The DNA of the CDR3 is TGTGCCAGCAGCCAAGCGGGAGGGCCTGGGAATACGCAGTATTTT.

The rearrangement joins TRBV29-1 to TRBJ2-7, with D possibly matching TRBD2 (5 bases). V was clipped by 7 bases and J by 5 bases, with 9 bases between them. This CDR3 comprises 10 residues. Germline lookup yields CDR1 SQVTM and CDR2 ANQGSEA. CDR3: CSATEDEQYF. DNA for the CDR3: TGCAGCGCCACGGAGGACGAGCAGTACTTC.

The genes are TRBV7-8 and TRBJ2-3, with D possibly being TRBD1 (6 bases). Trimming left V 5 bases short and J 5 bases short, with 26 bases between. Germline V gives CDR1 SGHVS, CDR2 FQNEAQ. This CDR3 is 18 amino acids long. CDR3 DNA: TGTGCCAGCAGCCTCGCCCTCGGAGGTGGGGGCGCGGGAGATACGCAGTATTTT. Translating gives CASSLALGGGGAGDTQYF.

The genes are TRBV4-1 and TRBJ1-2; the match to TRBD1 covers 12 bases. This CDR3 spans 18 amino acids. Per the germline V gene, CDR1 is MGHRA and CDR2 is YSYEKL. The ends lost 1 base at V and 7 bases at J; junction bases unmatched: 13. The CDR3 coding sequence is TGCGCCAGCAGCCAAGGGAGGGGGACAGGGGGCGCGTTAAGTGGCTACACCTTC. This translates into CASSQGRGTGGALSGYTF.

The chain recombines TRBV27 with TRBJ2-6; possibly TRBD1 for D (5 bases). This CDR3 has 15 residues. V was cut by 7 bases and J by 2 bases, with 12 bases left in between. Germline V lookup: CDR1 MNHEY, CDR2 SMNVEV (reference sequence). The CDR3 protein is CASTPRRAGANVLTF. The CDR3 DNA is TGTGCCAGCACCCCCCGCAGGGCTGGGGCCAACGTCCTGACTTTC.

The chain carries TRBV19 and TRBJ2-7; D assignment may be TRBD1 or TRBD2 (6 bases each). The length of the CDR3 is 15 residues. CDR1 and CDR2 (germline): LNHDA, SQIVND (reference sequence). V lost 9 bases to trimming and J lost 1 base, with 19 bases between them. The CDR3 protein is CASHAGPRGSYEQYF. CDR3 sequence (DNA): TGTGCCAGCCACGCGGGGCCAAGGGGGTCCTACGAGCAGTACTTC. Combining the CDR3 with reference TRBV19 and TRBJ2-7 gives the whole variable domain DGGITQSPKYLFRKEGQNVTLSCEQNLNHDAMYWYRQDPGQGLRLIYYSQIVNDFQKGDIAEGYSVSREKKESFPLTVTSAQKNPTAFYLCASHAGPRGSYEQYFGPGTRLTVT.

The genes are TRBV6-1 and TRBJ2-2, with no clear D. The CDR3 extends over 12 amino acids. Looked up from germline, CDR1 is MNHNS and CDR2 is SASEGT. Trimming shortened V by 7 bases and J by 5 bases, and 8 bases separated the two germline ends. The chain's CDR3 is CASKEWTGELFF. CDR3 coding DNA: TGTGCCAGCAAGGAGTGGACCGGGGAGCTGTTTTTT.

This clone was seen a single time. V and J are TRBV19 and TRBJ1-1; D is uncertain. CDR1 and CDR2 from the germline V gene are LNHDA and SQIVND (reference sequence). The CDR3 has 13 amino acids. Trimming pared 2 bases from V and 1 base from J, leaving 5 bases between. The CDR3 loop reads CASSIHGNTEAFF. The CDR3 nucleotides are TGTGCCAGTAGTATACACGGGAACACTGAAGCTTTCTTT.

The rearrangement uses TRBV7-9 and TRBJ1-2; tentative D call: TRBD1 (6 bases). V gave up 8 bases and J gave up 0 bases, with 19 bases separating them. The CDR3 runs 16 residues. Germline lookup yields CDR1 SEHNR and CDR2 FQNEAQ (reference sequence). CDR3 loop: CASLMGAGGANYGYTF. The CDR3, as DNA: TGTGCCAGCCTTATGGGGGCAGGCGGGGCTAACTATGGCTACACCTTC.

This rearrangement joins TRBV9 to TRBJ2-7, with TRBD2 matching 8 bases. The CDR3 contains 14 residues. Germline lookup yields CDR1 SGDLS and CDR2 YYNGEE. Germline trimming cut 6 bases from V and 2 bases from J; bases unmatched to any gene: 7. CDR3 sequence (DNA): TGTGCCAGCACCCCGGGGGGGAAACCCTACGAGCAGTACTTC. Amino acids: CASTPGGKPYEQYF.

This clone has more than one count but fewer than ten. The DNA of the CDR3 is TGCAGCGTTGAACCGGGAGTCGAGACCCAGTACTTC. It translates to CSVEPGVETQYF. V is TRBV29-1 and J is TRBJ2-5, with TRBD2 as a possible D gene (6 bases). Per germline, CDR1 SQVTM and CDR2 ANQGSEA. V lost 2 bases and J 5 bases, leaving 9 bases between the germline ends. This CDR3 is 12 amino acids long.

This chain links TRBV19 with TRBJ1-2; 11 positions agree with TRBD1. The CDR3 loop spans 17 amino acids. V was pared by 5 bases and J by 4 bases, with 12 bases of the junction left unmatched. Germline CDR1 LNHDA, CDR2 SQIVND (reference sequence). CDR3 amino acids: CASSPRDRGEYGYGYTF. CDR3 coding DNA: TGTGCCAGTAGTCCCAGGGACAGGGGGGAGTATGGCTATGGCTACACCTTC.

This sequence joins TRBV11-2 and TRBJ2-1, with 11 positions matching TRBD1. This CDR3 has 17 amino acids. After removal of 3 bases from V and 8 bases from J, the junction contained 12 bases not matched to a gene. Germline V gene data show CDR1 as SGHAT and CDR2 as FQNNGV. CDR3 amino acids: CASSFFADRGRGDEQFF. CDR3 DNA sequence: TGTGCCAGCAGCTTTTTCGCGGACAGGGGGCGTGGGGATGAGCAGTTCTTC.

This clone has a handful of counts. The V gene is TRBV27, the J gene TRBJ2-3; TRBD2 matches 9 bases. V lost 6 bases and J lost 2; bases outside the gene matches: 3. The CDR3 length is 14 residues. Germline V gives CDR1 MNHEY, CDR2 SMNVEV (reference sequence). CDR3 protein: CASSPGLATDTQYF. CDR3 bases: TGTGCCAGCAGCCCGGGACTAGCCACAGATACGCAGTATTTT.

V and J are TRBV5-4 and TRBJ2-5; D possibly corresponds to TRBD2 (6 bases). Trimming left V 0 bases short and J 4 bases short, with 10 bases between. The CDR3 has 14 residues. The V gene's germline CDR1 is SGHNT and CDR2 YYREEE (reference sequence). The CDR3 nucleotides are TGTGCCAGCAGCTTGGCCGGGAGTAGAGAGACCCAGTACTTC. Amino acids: CASSLAGSRETQYF.

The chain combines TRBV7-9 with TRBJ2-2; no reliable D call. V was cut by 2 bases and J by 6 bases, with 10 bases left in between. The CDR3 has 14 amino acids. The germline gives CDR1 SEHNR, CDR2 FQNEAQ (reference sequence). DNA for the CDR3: TGTGCCAGCAGCTTACCGGGTGTCGCCGGGGAGCTGTTTTTT. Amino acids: CASSLPGVAGELFF.

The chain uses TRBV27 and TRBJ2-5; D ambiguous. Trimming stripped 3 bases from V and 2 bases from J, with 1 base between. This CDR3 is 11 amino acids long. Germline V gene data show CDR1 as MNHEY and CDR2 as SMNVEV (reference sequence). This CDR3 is CASSFQETQYF. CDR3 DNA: TGTGCCAGCAGTTTTCAAGAGACCCAGTACTTC.

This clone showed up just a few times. The CDR3 bases are TGCGCCAGCAGCATCGAATCCGGGACTAGGGGCTCCTACGAGCAGTACTTC. This encodes CASSIESGTRGSYEQYF. The chain links TRBV4-1 to TRBJ2-7; 8 nucleotides align to TRBD2. The germline V gene has CDR1 MGHRA and CDR2 YSYEKL. Trimming took 5 bases from V and 0 from J; bases not matched to a gene: 12. The CDR3 contains 17 residues.

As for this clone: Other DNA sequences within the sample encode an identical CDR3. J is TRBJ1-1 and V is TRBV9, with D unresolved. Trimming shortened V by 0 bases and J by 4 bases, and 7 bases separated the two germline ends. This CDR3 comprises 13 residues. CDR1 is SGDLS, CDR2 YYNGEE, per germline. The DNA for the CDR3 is TGTGCCAGCAGCGTAGGATATGGCACTGAAGCTTTCTTT. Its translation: CASSVGYGTEAFF.

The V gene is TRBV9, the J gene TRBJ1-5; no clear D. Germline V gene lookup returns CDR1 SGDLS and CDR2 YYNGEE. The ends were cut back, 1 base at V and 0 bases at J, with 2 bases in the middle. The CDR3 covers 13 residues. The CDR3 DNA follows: TGTGCCAGCAGCGTAACTAGCAATCAGCCCCAGCATTTT. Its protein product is CASSVTSNQPQHF.

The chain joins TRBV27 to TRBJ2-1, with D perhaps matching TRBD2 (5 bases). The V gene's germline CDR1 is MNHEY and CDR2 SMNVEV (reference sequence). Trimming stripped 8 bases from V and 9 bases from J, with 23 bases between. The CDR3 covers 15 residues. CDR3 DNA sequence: TGTGCCAGCTCTGCCTCCTTGACCGGACGGGGTGAGCAGTTCTTC. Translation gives CASSASLTGRGEQFF.

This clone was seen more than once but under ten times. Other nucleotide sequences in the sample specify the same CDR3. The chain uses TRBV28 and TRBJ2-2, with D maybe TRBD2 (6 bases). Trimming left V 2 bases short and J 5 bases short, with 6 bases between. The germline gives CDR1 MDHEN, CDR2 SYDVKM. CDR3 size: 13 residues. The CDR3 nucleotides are TGTGCCAGCAGTTTAGGGGGGACCGGGGAGCTGTTTTTT. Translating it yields CASSLGGTGELFF.